The 9 T cell receptor beta chains in this list originate from one sample, sequenced in a study of T cell repertoires in cytomegalovirus infection. TCRdb re-called the reads through MiXCR, storing one row per CDR3 protein. Here the sample spans under 300,000 distinct CDR3 sequences, roughly an eighth being singletons. Sequenced input: PBMCs. The receptors shown here come from a human donor in good health (CMV status not recorded). Some clones in this sample may be carry-over from other donors' samples.

The chain combines TRBV4-2 with TRBJ2-3; the D gene is possibly TRBD2 (5 bases). The CDR3 totals 13 residues. Germline lookup yields CDR1 LGHNA and CDR2 YNFKEQ. The germline V and J ends were trimmed by 0 bases and 6 bases, with 7 bases remaining between them. The CDR3 here is CASSQDGGDTQYF. The CDR3 DNA reads TGTGCCAGCAGCCAAGATGGCGGGGATACGCAGTATTTT.

This clonotype has a count of ten or more. V and J are TRBV12-3 or TRBV12-4 and TRBJ2-2; D not certain. This CDR3 region has 14 residues. V was pared by 6 bases and J by 2 bases, with 10 bases between. CDR3 DNA sequence: TGTGCCAGCAGACCCCCATTAAACACCGGGGAGCTGTTTTTT. It is translated as CASRPPLNTGELFF.

This clonotype has a count of ten or more. The rearrangement links TRBV4-2 to TRBJ2-7; perhaps TRBD1 as D (6 bases). V was pared by 0 bases and J by 1 base, with 16 bases between. The length of the CDR3 is 17 residues. Germline V gene data show CDR1 as LGHNA and CDR2 as YNFKEQ. The CDR3 DNA reads as TGTGCCAGCAGCCAAGATATAGGGACACCAATTTCCTACGAGCAGTACTTC. Amino acid sequence: CASSQDIGTPISYEQYF.

The chain recombines TRBV29-1 with TRBJ2-7; 9 bases match TRBD2. The CDR3 is 13 residues long. Germline CDR1 reads SQVTM; CDR2 reads ANQGSEA. The trim removed 8 bases at V and 6 bases at J, leaving 11 bases unmatched. CDR3 residues: CSFKLAGEGEQYF. For the CDR3, the DNA is TGCAGCTTCAAGTTAGCGGGAGAGGGCGAGCAGTACTTC.

The J gene is TRBJ2-1, the V gene TRBV6-5; tentatively, D is TRBD2 (5 bases). This CDR3 has 13 residues. V dropped 8 bases and J dropped 4 bases, with 12 bases sitting between them. Germline CDR1 and CDR2: MNHEY and SVGAGI. The CDR3, as DNA: TGTGCCAGCGGAACTGGCGGGTACAATGAGCAGTTCTTC. This translates into CASGTGGYNEQFF.

J is TRBJ1-2 and V is TRBV7-2; 8 bases align to TRBD1. This CDR3 has 17 residues. Germline V gene sequence: CDR1 SGHTA, CDR2 FQGNSA. Trimming at V came to 5 bases and at J to 4 bases, leaving 15 bases not matched to a gene. CDR3 residues: CASSPDPYRGSSYGYTF. CDR3 sequence (DNA): TGTGCCAGCAGCCCTGACCCTTACAGGGGGTCAAGCTATGGCTACACCTTC.

This clonotype was seen ten or more times. This rearrangement joins TRBV28 to TRBJ2-7, with D hard to call. CDR1 and CDR2 (germline): MDHEN, SYDVKM. V was shortened by 2 bases and J by 1 base, with 3 bases between the two germline ends. CDR3 length: 12 residues. Written as DNA, the CDR3 is TGTGCCAGCAGTTTACTATCCTACGAGCAGTACTTC. Its translation: CASSLLSYEQYF.

The rearrangement joins TRBV29-1 to TRBJ2-5, with 8 bases lining up with TRBD2. Germline CDR1 SQVTM, CDR2 ANQGSEA. The CDR3 is made up of 12 amino acids. The junction had 7 bases not matched to a gene; V was cut back by 8 bases and J by 5 bases. The CDR3 spells CSTRTSLETQYF. The CDR3 nucleotides are TGCAGCACTCGGACTAGCCTTGAGACCCAGTACTTC.

This clonotype appeared many times. The genes are TRBV7-2 and TRBJ1-1, with D possibly being TRBD1 (5 bases). Germline CDR1 reads SGHTA; CDR2 reads FQGNSA. Trimming removed 2 bases at V and 6 bases at J, with 10 bases between. This CDR3 is built from 13 residues. The CDR3 coding sequence is TGTGCCAGCAGCTTAACGAGGGACGCTGAAGCTTTCTTT. It specifies CASSLTRDAEAFF.